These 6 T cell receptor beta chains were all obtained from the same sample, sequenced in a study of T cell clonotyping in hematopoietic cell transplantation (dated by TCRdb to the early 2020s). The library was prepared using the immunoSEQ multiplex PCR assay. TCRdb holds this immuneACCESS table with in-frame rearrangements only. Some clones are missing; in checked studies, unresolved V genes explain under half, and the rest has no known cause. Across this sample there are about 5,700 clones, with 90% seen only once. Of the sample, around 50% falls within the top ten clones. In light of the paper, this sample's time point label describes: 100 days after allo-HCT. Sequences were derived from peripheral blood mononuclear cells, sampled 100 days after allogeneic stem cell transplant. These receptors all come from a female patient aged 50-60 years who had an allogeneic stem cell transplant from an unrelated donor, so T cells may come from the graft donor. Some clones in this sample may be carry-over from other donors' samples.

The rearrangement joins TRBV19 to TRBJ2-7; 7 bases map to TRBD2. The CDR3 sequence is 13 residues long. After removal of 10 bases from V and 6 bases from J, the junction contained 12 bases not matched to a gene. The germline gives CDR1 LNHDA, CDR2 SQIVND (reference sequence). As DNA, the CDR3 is TGTGCCACCTCATGGGGGGGGGACGGCGAGCAGTACTTC. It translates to CATSWGGDGEQYF.

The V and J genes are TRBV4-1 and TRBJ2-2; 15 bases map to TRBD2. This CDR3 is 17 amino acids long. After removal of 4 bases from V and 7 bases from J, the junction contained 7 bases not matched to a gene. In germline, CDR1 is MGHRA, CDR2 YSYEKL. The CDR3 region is CASSPGLAGGPGGELFF. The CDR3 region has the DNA TGCGCCAGCAGCCCCGGACTAGCGGGGGGGCCGGGCGGGGAGCTGTTTTTT.

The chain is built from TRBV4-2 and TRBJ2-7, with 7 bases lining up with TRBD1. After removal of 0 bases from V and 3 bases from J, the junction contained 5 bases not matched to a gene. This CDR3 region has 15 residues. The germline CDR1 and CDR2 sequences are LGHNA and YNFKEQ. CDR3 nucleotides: TGTGCCAGCAGCCAAGAATTAGGGGGCATCTACGAGCAGTACTTC. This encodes CASSQELGGIYEQYF.

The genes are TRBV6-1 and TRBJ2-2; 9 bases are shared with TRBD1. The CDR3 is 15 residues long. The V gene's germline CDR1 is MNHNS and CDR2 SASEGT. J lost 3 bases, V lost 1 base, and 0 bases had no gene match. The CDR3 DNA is TGTGCCAGCAGTGAAGGGACAGGGGACACCGGGGAGCTGTTTTTT. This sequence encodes CASSEGTGDTGELFF.

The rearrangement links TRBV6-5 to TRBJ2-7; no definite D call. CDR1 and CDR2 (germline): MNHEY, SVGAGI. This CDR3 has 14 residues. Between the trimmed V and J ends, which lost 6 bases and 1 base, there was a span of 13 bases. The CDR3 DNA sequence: TGTGCCAGCAGCCTATCCGACTTATCCTACGAGCAGTACTTC. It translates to CASSLSDLSYEQYF.

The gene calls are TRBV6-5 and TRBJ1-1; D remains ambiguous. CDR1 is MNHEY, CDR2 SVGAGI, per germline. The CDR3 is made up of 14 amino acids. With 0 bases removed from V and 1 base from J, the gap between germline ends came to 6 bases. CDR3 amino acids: CASSYSNANTEAFF. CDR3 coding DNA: TGTGCCAGCAGTTACTCGAACGCGAACACTGAAGCTTTCTTT.